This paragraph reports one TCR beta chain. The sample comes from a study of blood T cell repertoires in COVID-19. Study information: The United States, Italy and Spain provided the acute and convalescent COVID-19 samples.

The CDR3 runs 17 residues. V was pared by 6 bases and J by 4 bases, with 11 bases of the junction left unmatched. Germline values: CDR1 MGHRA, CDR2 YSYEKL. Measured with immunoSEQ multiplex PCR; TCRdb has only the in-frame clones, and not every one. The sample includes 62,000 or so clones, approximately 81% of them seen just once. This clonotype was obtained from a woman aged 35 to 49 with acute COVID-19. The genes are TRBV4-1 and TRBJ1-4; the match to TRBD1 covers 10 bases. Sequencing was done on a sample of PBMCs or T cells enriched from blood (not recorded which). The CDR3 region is CASRSTGGLRDNEKLFF. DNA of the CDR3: TGCGCCAGCAGATCGACAGGGGGCTTGAGAGATAATGAAAAACTGTTTTTT.